A single sample is the source of the 5 T cell receptor beta chains below, sequenced in a study of blood T cell repertoires in COVID-19. Here immunoSEQ multiplex PCR was the method, and the copy in TCRdb shows in-frame clones only, minus some. The data show 200,000 to 250,000 clones, about 89% seen once. Sequencing used peripheral blood. The receptors here all came from a man in his sixties who had recovered from COVID-19.

The chain recombines TRBV25-1 with TRBJ1-2, with 8 bases that match TRBD1. V lost 1 base, J lost 2 bases, and 6 bases stayed unmatched. CDR1 is MGHDK, CDR2 SYGVNS, per germline. CDR3 size: 16 residues. The CDR3 region is CASSESGTGRNYGYTF. The CDR3 nucleotides are TGTGCCAGCAGTGAATCAGGGACAGGTCGGAACTATGGCTACACCTTC.

This rearrangement joins TRBV28 to TRBJ2-2, with 7 positions matching TRBD2. CDR3 length: 13 residues. In germline, CDR1 is MDHEN, CDR2 SYDVKM. The chain's CDR3 is CSSASGYTGELFF. The CDR3 nucleotides are TGTAGTTCGGCTAGCGGTTATACCGGGGAGCTGTTTTTT.

The V gene is TRBV3-1 (or the pseudogene TRBV3-2), the J gene TRBJ2-7; 8 bases map to TRBD1. J gave up 1 base and V 0 bases, and 5 bases lay outside the gene matches. The CDR3 extends over 16 amino acids. The germline CDR1 and CDR2 sequences are LGHDT and YNNKEL (reference sequence). DNA of the CDR3: TGTGCCAGCAGCCAAGATCGGCGGACAGGGTCCTACGAGCAGTACTTC. Its translation is CASSQDRRTGSYEQYF.

The V gene is TRBV18, the J gene TRBJ2-5, with D possibly TRBD1 on 5 matching bases. The CDR3 has 14 amino acids. Germline CDR1 and CDR2: KGHSH and LQKENI. Trimming cost V 2 bases and J 10 bases, with 17 bases left between them. The CDR3 DNA reads TGTGCCAGCTCACCAATGAACGCGATAGGGGACCAGTACTTC. It translates to CASSPMNAIGDQYF.

The chain has TRBV7-8 and TRBJ2-2; tentatively, D is TRBD1 (6 bases). Trimming took 5 bases from V and 1 from J, leaving 8 bases between them. CDR3 length: 14 residues. Germline V gene lookup returns CDR1 SGHVS and CDR2 FQNEAQ. CDR3 amino acids: CASSATGNTGELFF. The DNA of the CDR3 is TGTGCCAGCAGCGCGACAGGGAACACCGGGGAGCTGTTTTTT.